The source of this T cell receptor (beta chain) is a study of response to subunit inactivated influenza vaccine. Via MiXCR, TCRdb re-called the RT-PCR reads, giving one row per CDR3 protein. This table holds 650,000 or so distinct CDR3 sequences, approximately 15% found once. This clonotype was detected only a few times. V shed 5 bases and J shed 8 bases, with 12 bases lying between them. Looked up from germline, CDR1 is SEHNR and CDR2 is FQNEAQ (reference sequence). The CDR3 runs to 13 residues. Sequenced here: PBMCs from blood, sampled about 14 days before vaccination. This chain uses TRBV7-9 with TRBJ1-4, with TRBD1 as a possible D gene (5 bases). This receptor was obtained from a man between 50 and 59 years old who received an inactivated influenza vaccine. CDR3 residues: CASSGGLKEKLFF. CDR3 bases: TGTGCCAGCAGCGGGGGACTCAAGGAAAAACTGTTTTTT.